This TCR beta chain comes out of a study of PD-1 blockade in classical Hodgkin lymphoma. This CDR3 comprises 16 residues. CDR1 and CDR2 from the germline V gene are WNHNN and SYGVQD (reference sequence). The V segment lost 0 bases and the J segment 5 bases; nucleotides outside the gene matches: 9. Findings and caveats of the study: Unlike CD8+ TCR diversity, which did not rise significantly by C4D1, CD4+ TCR diversity did.

Generated by immunoSEQ multiplex PCR, the TCRdb table keeps only in-frame clones and is missing some. In the table there are more than 90,000 clones, roughly four fifths of which are singletons. Brentuximab vedotin exposure varied among the patients, all of whom had relapsed after autologous stem cell transplantation. As to this clone: Its antigen is not known.

The sequence was obtained from a human donor with classical Hodgkin lymphoma. Source: peripheral blood mononuclear cells (PBMCs), taken before the second cycle of nivolumab. The rearrangement links TRBV10-1 to TRBJ1-2; 7 bases are a match to TRBD1. The CDR3 sequence is CASSESGGGAQYGYTF. For the CDR3, the DNA is TGCGCCAGCAGTGAGTCCGGAGGGGGCGCGCAATATGGCTACACCTTC.